This is a list of T cell receptor beta chains from one sample in a study of blood T cell repertoires in COVID-19. Clones were sequenced by immunoSEQ multiplex PCR, and TCRdb holds only the in-frame ones, with some missing. This sample has around 42,000 clones, with approximately 92% found just once. The sample taken for sequencing was peripheral blood. Every receptor here comes from a man aged 25 to 45 with active or convalescent COVID-19. Each CDR3 is given with its conserved first and last residue. D genes are given only for firm matches. A clone size is listed for some rows: how often the clone was seen (once, few, many), or a class if it is expanded.

clone size,D gene,V gene,J gene,CDR3 protein,CDR3 DNA
.,.,TRBV12-1,TRBJ2-2,CASSPVLAHPAGELFF,TGTGCCAGCAGCCCCGTACTAGCGCACCCCGCCGGGGAGCTGTTTTTT
.,.,TRBV18,TRBJ1-1,CASSPRPENTEAFF,TGTGCCAGCTCACCACGCCCAGAGAACACTGAAGCTTTCTTT
.,.,TRBV18,TRBJ1-3,CASSSVPLGENTIYF,TGTGCCAGCTCAAGTGTCCCCCTAGGCGAAAACACCATATATTTT
.,.,TRBV18,TRBJ2-4,CASSPLGAGKNIQYF,TGTGCCAGCTCACCACTGGGGGCTGGCAAAAACATTCAGTACTTC
.,.,TRBV7-2,TRBJ1-1,CASSPPWGGPKGNTEAFF,TGTGCCAGCAGCCCGCCCTGGGGGGGGCCAAAGGGGAACACTGAAGCTTTCTTT
.,.,TRBV5-1,TRBJ1-5,CASSLKVAGFNQPQHF,TGCGCCAGCAGCTTGAAGGTGGCAGGGTTCAATCAGCCCCAGCATTTT
.,.,TRBV24-1,TRBJ2-1,CATSDVIAPSYNEQFF,TGTGCCACCAGTGATGTGATAGCGCCGTCCTACAATGAGCAGTTCTTC
.,.,TRBV19,TRBJ1-2,CASSKDSWGYGYTF,TGTGCCAGTAGTAAGGACAGTTGGGGCTATGGCTACACCTTC
few,.,TRBV2,TRBJ2-2,CASRKGDSNTGELFF,TGTGCCAGCAGAAAAGGGGACTCGAACACCGGGGAGCTGTTTTTT
.,TRBD1,TRBV7-6,TRBJ2-7,CASSLQDRVSSEQYF,TGTGCCAGCAGCTTGCAGGACAGGGTCTCCTCCGAGCAGTACTTC
.,TRBD1,TRBV5-1,TRBJ1-1,CASSSSITGAYTEAFF,TGCGCCAGCAGCTCCTCGATTACAGGGGCCTACACTGAAGCTTTCTTT
.,.,TRBV10-3,TRBJ2-3,CAISTGLGTDTQYF,TGTGCCATCAGTACGGGTCTCGGCACAGATACGCAGTATTTT
.,TRBD1,TRBV7-9,TRBJ1-5,CASSFGQGAQPQHF,TGTGCCAGCAGCTTCGGACAGGGCGCACAGCCCCAGCATTTT
.,TRBD2,TRBV9,TRBJ2-1,CASTAGGLPWDEQFF,TGTGCCAGCACAGCGGGAGGGCTACCGTGGGATGAGCAGTTCTTC
.,.,TRBV2,TRBJ1-2,CASSRQASYGYTF,TGTGCCAGCAGCAGACAGGCGTCCTATGGCTACACCTTC
.,TRBD1,TRBV20-1,TRBJ1-3,CSASDRGPGNTIYF,TGCAGTGCTAGTGACAGGGGGCCTGGAAACACCATATATTTT
.,TRBD2,TRBV7-6,TRBJ2-3,CASSLLAGGRDTQYF,TGTGCCAGCAGCTTACTAGCGGGGGGGCGAGATACGCAGTATTTT
.,TRBD1,TRBV7-2,TRBJ2-2,CASSLVSGGSGELFF,TGTGCCAGCAGCTTAGTATCAGGGGGCTCCGGGGAGCTGTTTTTT
.,.,TRBV24-1,TRBJ2-2,CATSAPGTTNTGELFF,TGTGCCACCAGTGCCCCGGGGACAACGAACACCGGGGAGCTGTTTTTT
few,TRBD1,TRBV19,TRBJ1-1,CASSPDREYTEAFF,TGTGCCAGTAGTCCCGACAGGGAATACACTGAAGCTTTCTTT
once,.,TRBV9,TRBJ2-5,CASSVREKQETQYF,TGTGCCAGCAGCGTAAGAGAGAAACAAGAGACCCAGTACTTC
.,.,TRBV6-5,TRBJ1-2,CASSPGLRYGYTF,TGTGCCAGCAGTCCGGGACTCCGCTATGGCTACACCTTC
.,TRBD2,TRBV30,TRBJ2-5,CAWSGLAGPYQETQYF,TGTGCCTGGAGTGGACTAGCGGGACCCTACCAAGAGACCCAGTACTTC
.,.,TRBV24-1,TRBJ2-3,CATSDAPTAAADTQYF,TGTGCCACCAGTGATGCGCCAACAGCGGCCGCAGATACGCAGTATTTT
.,.,TRBV5-5,TRBJ2-4,CASSPEALAKNIQYF,TGTGCCAGCAGCCCTGAGGCGCTAGCCAAAAACATTCAGTACTTC
once,.,TRBV5-1,TRBJ2-1,CASSLREPEQFF,TGCGCCAGCAGCTTACGAGAACCTGAGCAGTTCTTC
.,TRBD1,TRBV5-4,TRBJ1-4,CASSNTGGEEKLFF,TGTGCCAGCAGCAATACAGGGGGGGAGGAAAAACTGTTTTTT
.,.,TRBV19,TRBJ1-4,CASSIRGNLFF,TGTGCCAGTAGTATTCGGGGGAATTTGTTTTTT
.,.,TRBV4-2,TRBJ1-6,CASSQESGQGSRSPLHF,TGTGCCAGCAGCCAAGAAAGTGGGCAGGGGAGTCGTTCACCCCTCCACTTT
.,TRBD1,TRBV7-2,TRBJ1-2,CASSPVAGTGDYGYTF,TGTGCCAGCAGCCCAGTAGCCGGGACAGGTGATTATGGCTACACCTTC
.,TRBD1,TRBV5-6,TRBJ2-3,CASSSGQGDTDTQYF,TGTGCCAGCAGCTCGGGACAGGGGGACACAGATACGCAGTATTTT
medium-sized,TRBD1,TRBV2,TRBJ1-2,CASGTGGNYGYTF,TGTGCCAGCGGGACAGGGGGCAACTATGGCTACACCTTC
.,TRBD1,TRBV3-1/TRBV3-2,TRBJ1-3,CASSQRLTGPSGNTIYF,TGTGCCAGCAGCCAACGATTGACAGGGCCCTCTGGAAACACCATATATTTT
.,.,TRBV3-1/TRBV3-2,TRBJ1-2,CASSPRTANYGYTF,TGTGCCAGCAGCCCTCGGACAGCTAACTATGGCTACACCTTC
.,.,TRBV11-2,TRBJ2-3,CASSLEGGTFTDTQYF,TGTGCCAGCAGCTTAGAGGGAGGTACTTTCACAGATACGCAGTATTTT
.,.,TRBV11-1,TRBJ1-2,CASSTDTSRGYTF,TGTGCCAGCAGCACGGACACATCCCGAGGCTACACCTTC
.,TRBD1,TRBV7-9,TRBJ1-2,CASSRTGGYGYTF,TGTGCCAGCAGCCGGACAGGGGGCTATGGCTACACCTTC
.,TRBD2,TRBV6-2/TRBV6-3,TRBJ2-1,CASSGTSGRIVSYNEQFF,TGTGCCAGCAGCGGGACTAGCGGGAGAATTGTATCCTACAATGAGCAGTTCTTC
.,TRBD1,TRBV7-2,TRBJ1-1,CASSYKQGIVNTEAFF,TGTGCCAGCAGCTACAAACAGGGGATAGTAAACACTGAAGCTTTCTTT
.,TRBD1,TRBV4-1,TRBJ2-7,CASSPRDRSYEQYF,TGCGCCAGCAGCCCTAGGGACAGATCCTACGAGCAGTACTTC
once,TRBD1,TRBV27,TRBJ1-6,CASSSFQGGAGNSPLHF,TGTGCCAGCAGTTCGTTTCAGGGGGGCGCCGGTAATTCACCCCTCCACTTT
.,.,TRBV20-1,TRBJ2-1,CSARVGYEQFF,TGCAGTGCTAGGGTCGGGTATGAGCAGTTCTTC
.,TRBD1,TRBV5-4,TRBJ1-2,CASSLDGTGLTNYGYTF,TGTGCCAGCAGCTTGGACGGGACAGGCCTTACTAACTATGGCTACACCTTC